These 5 T cell receptor beta chains came from one sample sequenced in a study of Graves' ophthalmopathy and Graves' hyperthyroidism. The sequenced template was RNA, covering the TCR beta CDR3 region. The first round was an RT-PCR with HTBI primers, and the second round was a multiplex PCR. TCRdb passed the multiplex PCR reads through MiXCR, listing each CDR3 protein once. The sample contains under 400,000 distinct CDR3 sequences, about a sixth of which appear only once. The sequenced sample consisted of peripheral blood. The receptor set was obtained from an adult man with Graves' ophthalmopathy.

In this sample, this clonotype turned up many times. The rearrangement joins TRBV6-1 to TRBJ1-2, with no clear D. The germline CDR1 and CDR2 sequences are MNHNS and SASEGT. The CDR3 loop spans 15 amino acids. V was cut by 4 bases and J by 2 bases, with 14 bases left in between. CDR3 sequence: CASSVSWGPNYGYTF. The CDR3 region has the DNA TGTGCCAGCAGTGTTTCTTGGGGTCCCAACTATGGCTACACCTTC.

At least ten counts were recorded for this clonotype. The CDR3 protein is CAISGRIISGNTIYF. CDR3 DNA sequence: TGTGCCATCAGTGGACGGATAATCTCTGGAAACACCATATATTTT. The chain has TRBV10-3 and TRBJ1-3; D unresolved. Deletions cut 4 bases from V and 0 bases from J, with 10 bases between. This CDR3 contains 15 residues. CDR1 and CDR2 from the germline V gene are ENHRY and SYGVKD.

The chain employs TRBV20-1 and TRBJ2-5; D is ambiguous. Trimming took 0 bases from V and 2 from J, leaving 10 bases between them. The CDR3 length is 14 residues. The germline V gene encodes CDR1 DFQATT and CDR2 SNEGSKA (reference sequence). The CDR3 region is CSARETNGQETQYF. The CDR3 DNA sequence: TGCAGTGCTAGAGAAACCAACGGACAAGAGACCCAGTACTTC.

At least ten counts were recorded for this clonotype. This chain links TRBV6-5 with TRBJ2-7; tentative D call: TRBD2 (5 bases). The germline CDR1 and CDR2 sequences are MNHEY and SVGAGI. CDR3 size: 14 residues. Between the trimmed V and J ends, which lost 3 bases and 3 bases, there was a span of 12 bases. DNA for the CDR3: TGTGCCAGCAGTTATTCGGACGGGAACTACGAGCAGTACTTC. Translating it yields CASSYSDGNYEQYF.

This clonotype was seen repeatedly, ten times or more. This chain connects TRBV15 to TRBJ1-1, with TRBD1 as a possible D gene (5 bases). CDR3 length equals 16 residues. Germline loops: CDR1 LNHNV, CDR2 YYDKDF (reference sequence). V was pared by 3 bases and J by 4 bases, with 18 bases between. CDR3 residues: CATSSPQGDFSTEAFF. In nucleotides, the CDR3 is TGTGCCACCAGCAGCCCCCAGGGAGATTTCAGCACTGAAGCTTTCTTT.